Below, 10 T cell receptor beta chains from the same sample are listed, as sequenced in a study of T cells after yellow fever vaccination. MiXCR, run by TCRdb on the 5' RACE reads, gives a single entry per CDR3 protein. This table holds some 500,000 distinct CDR3 sequences, 13% found once. This specimen consisted of PBMCs, obtained on the day of the yellow fever booster vaccination. The receptor set was obtained from a man in his thirties or forties who received the YFV17D yellow fever vaccine.

The V call is TRBV6-5, the J call TRBJ1-1; D gene ambiguous. The CDR3 sequence is 14 residues long. V lost 7 bases and J 5 bases, leaving 17 bases between the germline ends. Germline-derived CDR1 and CDR2 are MNHEY and SVGAGI. CDR3 residues: CASTYSMSGTEAFF. The CDR3 DNA reads TGTGCCAGCACCTACTCAATGTCGGGAACTGAAGCTTTCTTT.

The J gene is TRBJ1-5, the V gene TRBV12-3 or TRBV12-4; D remains unclear. V lost 2 bases and J lost 7, with 18 bases in between. The CDR3 spans 16 residues. This CDR3 reads CASSLSQQLIRQPQHF. The CDR3 DNA reads TGTGCCAGCAGTTTATCCCAGCAACTCATTCGGCAGCCCCAGCATTTT.

This clonotype was detected a few times. V gene TRBV6-1 combines with J gene TRBJ2-7; no definite D call. The V end was cut by 0 bases, the J end by 6 bases, with 15 bases between. This CDR3 is built from 15 residues. Germline CDR1 and CDR2: MNHNS and SASEGT. The CDR3 bases are TGTGCCAGCAGTGAAGCTATTGGACGGTTGGGCGAGCAGTACTTC. Translated, it gives CASSEAIGRLGEQYF.

V is TRBV4-3 and J is TRBJ2-7; 8 bases agree with TRBD2. CDR1 and CDR2 (germline): LGHNA, YSLEER. The CDR3 runs 15 residues. V shed 1 base and J 3 bases; nucleotides not matched to a gene: 5. For the CDR3, the DNA is TGCGCCAGCAGCCAAGGTAGCGGGACCAGCTACGAGCAGTACTTC. The encoded protein is CASSQGSGTSYEQYF.

The rearrangement joins TRBV25-1 to TRBJ2-2; no firm D call. The CDR3 contains 15 residues. V gave up 5 bases and J gave up 3 bases, with 13 bases separating them. Germline V gene lookup returns CDR1 MGHDK and CDR2 SYGVNS. The CDR3 reads CASSPPLRDTGELFF. CDR3 sequence (DNA): TGTGCCAGCAGTCCTCCCCTAAGGGACACCGGGGAGCTGTTTTTT.

This clonotype was counted only a few times. The rearrangement joins TRBV29-1 to TRBJ2-2; D not resolved. The CDR3 sequence is 11 residues long. The germline V gene has CDR1 SQVTM and CDR2 ANQGSEA. Trimming shortened V by 4 bases and J by 5 bases, and 5 bases separated the two germline ends. The CDR3 nucleotides are TGCAGCGTTGTAGTTACCGGGGAGCTGTTTTTT. Amino acid sequence: CSVVVTGELFF.

This clonotype showed up just a few times. The chain is built from TRBV6-2 or TRBV6-3 and TRBJ2-1, with TRBD2 matching over 14 bases. V lost 0 bases and J lost 2; bases outside the gene matches: 3. Germline CDR1 reads MNHEY; CDR2 reads SVGEGT. The CDR3 totals 18 residues. This chain's CDR3 is CASSYSGLAGGTYNEQFF. In DNA form, the CDR3 reads TGTGCCAGCAGTTACTCAGGACTAGCGGGAGGAACCTACAATGAGCAGTTCTTC.

This clonotype showed up just a few times. The V and J genes are TRBV7-8 and TRBJ2-4, with D perhaps assigned TRBD1 or TRBD2 (5 bases each). The V and J ends lost 0 bases and 3 bases respectively, with 12 bases between them. This CDR3 is built from 16 residues. Per the germline V gene, CDR1 is SGHVS and CDR2 is FQNEAQ. In nucleotides, the CDR3 is TGTGCCAGCAGCTTAGCGCCGTCGGGGCACAAAAACATTCAGTACTTC. Amino acids: CASSLAPSGHKNIQYF.

The CDR3 DNA reads as TGTGCCAGCAGCAAGACAGGGGACACCTACAATGAGCAGTTCTTC. Residues: CASSKTGDTYNEQFF. This chain links TRBV7-2 with TRBJ2-1; 8 positions match TRBD1. The CDR3 totals 15 residues. Trimming cost V 5 bases and J 2 bases; bases outside gene matches: 5. CDR1 is SGHTA and CDR2 is FQGNSA in the germline V gene.

The V and J genes are TRBV5-1 and TRBJ2-1; a possible D gene is TRBD2 (5 bases). The CDR3 is 14 amino acids. Trimming shortened V by 2 bases and J by 2 bases, and 8 bases separated the two germline ends. The germline V gene encodes CDR1 SGHRS and CDR2 YFSETQ. CDR3 sequence reads: CASSLSGPYNEQFF. CDR3 nucleotides: TGCGCCAGCAGCTTAAGCGGTCCCTACAATGAGCAGTTCTTC.